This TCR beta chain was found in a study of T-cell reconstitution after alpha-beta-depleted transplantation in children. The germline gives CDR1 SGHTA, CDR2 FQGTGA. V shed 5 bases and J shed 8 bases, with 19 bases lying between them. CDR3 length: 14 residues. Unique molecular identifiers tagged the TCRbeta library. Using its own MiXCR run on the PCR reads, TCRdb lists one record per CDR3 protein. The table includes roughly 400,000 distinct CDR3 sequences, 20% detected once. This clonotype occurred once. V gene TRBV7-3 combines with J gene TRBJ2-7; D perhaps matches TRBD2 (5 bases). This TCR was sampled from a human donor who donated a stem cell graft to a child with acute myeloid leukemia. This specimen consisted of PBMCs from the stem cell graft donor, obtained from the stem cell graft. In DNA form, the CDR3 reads TGTGCCAGCAGCCCCGCTGGGAGCCCTCGTAAGCAGTACTTC. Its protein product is CASSPAGSPRKQYF.